This T cell receptor beta chain was obtained from a study of shared T cell receptors in the human thymus. Only one count was recorded for this clone. Germline values: CDR1 LNHDA, CDR2 SQIVND (reference sequence). This CDR3 comprises 13 residues. Deletions cut 7 bases from V and 1 base from J, with 10 bases between. TCRdb keeps only in-frame clones here, not all; method: immunoSEQ multiplex PCR. The profile shows 550,000 to 800,000 clones, approximately 83% of them singletons. This sample also appeared in a second study, on human thymus T cells. That report adds: Donation was from healthy Finnish infants who were having corrective surgery that addressed congenital heart defects. Obtained as resections during corrective heart surgery, the thymus tissue was then studied. Gene usage for V and J segments appeared biased in thymic and blood repertoires.

Specimen: thymocytes. The sequence came from a girl under three years old with a congenital heart defect. The chain combines TRBV19 with TRBJ1-1; D is possibly TRBD1 (6 bases). The CDR3 here is CASTLTGNTEAFF. In DNA, the CDR3 is TGTGCCAGTACCCTGACAGGGAACACTGAAGCTTTCTTT.